This TCR beta chain came from a study of blood T cell repertoires in COVID-19. Looked up from germline, CDR1 is SNHLY and CDR2 is FYNNEI. J lost 1 base, V lost 9 bases, and 6 bases had no gene match. This CDR3 spans 14 amino acids. The table came from immunoSEQ multiplex PCR; TCRdb's copy has only in-frame clones and leaves some out. This repertoire shows 250,000 to 350,000 clones, approximately 91% found once; its top ten account for approximately 12%. The sequencing sample was made of peripheral blood. This clonotype originated in a woman aged 60-75 years with acute or convalescent COVID-19. The chain joins TRBV2 to TRBJ2-3; 8 bases align to TRBD1. This CDR3 reads CARDRGQGTDTQYF. CDR3 DNA sequence: TGTGCCAGAGACAGGGGCCAAGGCACAGATACGCAGTATTTT.